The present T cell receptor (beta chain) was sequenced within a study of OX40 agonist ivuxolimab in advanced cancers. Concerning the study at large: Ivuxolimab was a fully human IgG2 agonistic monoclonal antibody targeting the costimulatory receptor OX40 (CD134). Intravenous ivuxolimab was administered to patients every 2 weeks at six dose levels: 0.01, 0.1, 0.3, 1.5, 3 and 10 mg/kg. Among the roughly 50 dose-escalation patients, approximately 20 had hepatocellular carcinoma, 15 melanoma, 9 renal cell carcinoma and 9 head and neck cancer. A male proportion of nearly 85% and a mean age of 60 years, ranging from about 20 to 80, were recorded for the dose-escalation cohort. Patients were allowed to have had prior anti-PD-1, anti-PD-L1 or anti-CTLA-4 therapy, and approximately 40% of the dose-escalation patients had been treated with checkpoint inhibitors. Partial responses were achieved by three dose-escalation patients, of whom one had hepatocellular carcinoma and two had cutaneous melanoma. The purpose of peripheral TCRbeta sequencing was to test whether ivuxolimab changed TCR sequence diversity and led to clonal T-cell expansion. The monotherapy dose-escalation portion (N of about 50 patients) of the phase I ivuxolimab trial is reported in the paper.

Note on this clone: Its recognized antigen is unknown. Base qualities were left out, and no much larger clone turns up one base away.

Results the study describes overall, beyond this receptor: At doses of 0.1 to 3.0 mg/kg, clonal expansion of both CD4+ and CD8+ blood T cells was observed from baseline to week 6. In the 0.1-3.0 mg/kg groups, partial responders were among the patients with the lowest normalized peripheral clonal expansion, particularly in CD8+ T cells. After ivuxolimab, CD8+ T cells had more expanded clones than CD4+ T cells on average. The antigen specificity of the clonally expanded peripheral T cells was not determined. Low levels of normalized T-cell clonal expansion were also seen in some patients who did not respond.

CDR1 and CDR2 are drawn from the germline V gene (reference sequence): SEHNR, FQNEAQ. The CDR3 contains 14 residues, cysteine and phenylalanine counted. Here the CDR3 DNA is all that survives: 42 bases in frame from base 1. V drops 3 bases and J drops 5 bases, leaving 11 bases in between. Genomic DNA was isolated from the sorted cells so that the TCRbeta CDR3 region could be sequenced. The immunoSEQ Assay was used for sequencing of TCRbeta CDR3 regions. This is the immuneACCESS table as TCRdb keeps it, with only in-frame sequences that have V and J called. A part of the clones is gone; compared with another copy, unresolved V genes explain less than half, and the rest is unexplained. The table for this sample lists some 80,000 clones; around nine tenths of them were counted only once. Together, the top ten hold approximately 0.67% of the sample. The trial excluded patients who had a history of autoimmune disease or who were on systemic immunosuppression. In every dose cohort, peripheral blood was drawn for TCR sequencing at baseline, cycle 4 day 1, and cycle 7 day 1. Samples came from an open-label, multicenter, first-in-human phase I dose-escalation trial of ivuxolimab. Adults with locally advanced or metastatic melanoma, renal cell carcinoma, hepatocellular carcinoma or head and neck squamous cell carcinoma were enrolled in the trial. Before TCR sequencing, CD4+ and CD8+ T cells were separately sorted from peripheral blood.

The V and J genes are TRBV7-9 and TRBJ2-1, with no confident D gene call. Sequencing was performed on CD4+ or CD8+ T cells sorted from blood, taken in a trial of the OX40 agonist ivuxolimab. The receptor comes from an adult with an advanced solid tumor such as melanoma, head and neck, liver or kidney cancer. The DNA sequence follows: TGTGCCAGCAGCTTCGACGTGACTCACAATGAGCAGTTCTTC. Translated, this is CASSFDVTHNEQFF.